This T cell receptor (beta chain) was sequenced for a study of regulatory T cells in long-lasting Graves disease. This clonotype was detected many times. V lost 6 bases and J lost 12; bases outside the gene matches: 13. This CDR3 has 15 residues. Germline-derived CDR1 and CDR2 are MNHNS and SASEGT. To make TCR beta libraries, researchers used iRepertoire HTBI primers and Arm-PCR of CDR3 regions. MiXCR, run by TCRdb on the multiplex PCR reads, gives a single entry per CDR3 protein. This sample carries 360,000 or so distinct CDR3 sequences, around 23% of them seen once, and the ten largest clones take around 30%. Time point of the sample: persistent/refractory GD, antithyroid drugs over 5 years with positive TRAb. There was RNA extracted from PBMCs, and the TCR library was made from it.

This receptor was taken from a woman between 40 and 55 years old with Graves disease. This rearrangement joins TRBV6-1 to TRBJ1-6; 8 bases map to TRBD1. Here the sequenced sample was peripheral blood mononuclear cells (PBMCs), taken when the disease was refractory, from a patient treated with antithyroid drugs. The CDR3 nucleotides read TGTGCCAGCAGAACTGGACAGGGCGGTAGTCGACCCCTCCACTTT. This codes for CASRTGQGGSRPLHF.